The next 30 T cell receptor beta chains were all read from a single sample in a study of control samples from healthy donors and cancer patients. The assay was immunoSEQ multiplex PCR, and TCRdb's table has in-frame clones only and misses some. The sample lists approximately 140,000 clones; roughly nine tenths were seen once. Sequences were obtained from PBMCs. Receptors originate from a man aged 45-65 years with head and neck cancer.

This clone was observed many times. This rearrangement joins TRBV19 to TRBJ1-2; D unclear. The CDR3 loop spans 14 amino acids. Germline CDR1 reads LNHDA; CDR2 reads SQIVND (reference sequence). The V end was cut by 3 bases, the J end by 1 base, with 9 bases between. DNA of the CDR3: TGTGCCAGTAGTATGGGCAGGATTAACTATGGCTACACCTTC. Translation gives CASSMGRINYGYTF.

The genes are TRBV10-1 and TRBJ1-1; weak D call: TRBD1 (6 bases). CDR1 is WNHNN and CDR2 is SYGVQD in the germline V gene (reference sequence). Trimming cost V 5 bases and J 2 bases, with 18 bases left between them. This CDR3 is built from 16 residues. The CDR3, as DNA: TGCGCCAGCAGTTACGAAAGGGACACTGGAAACACTGAAGCTTTCTTT. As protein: CASSYERDTGNTEAFF.

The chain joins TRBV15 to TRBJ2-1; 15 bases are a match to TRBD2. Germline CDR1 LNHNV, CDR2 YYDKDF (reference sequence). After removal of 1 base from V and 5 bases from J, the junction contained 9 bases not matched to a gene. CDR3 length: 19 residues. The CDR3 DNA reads TGTGCCACCAGCAGAGCCGGACTAGCGGGAGGGAGGGGTAACAATGAGCAGTTCTTC. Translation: CATSRAGLAGGRGNNEQFF.

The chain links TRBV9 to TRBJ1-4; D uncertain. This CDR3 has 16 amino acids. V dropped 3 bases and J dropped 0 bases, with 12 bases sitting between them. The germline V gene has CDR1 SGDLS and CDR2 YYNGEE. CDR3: CASSDSRDATNEKLFF. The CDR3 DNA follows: TGTGCCAGCAGCGATTCCAGAGATGCAACTAATGAAAAACTGTTTTTT. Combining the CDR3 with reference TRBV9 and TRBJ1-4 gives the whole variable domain DSGVTQTPKHLITATGQRVTLRCSPRSGDLSVYWYQQSLDQGLQFLIQYYNGEERAKGNILERFSAQQFPDLHSELNLSSLELGDSALYFCASSDSRDATNEKLFFGSGTQLSVL.

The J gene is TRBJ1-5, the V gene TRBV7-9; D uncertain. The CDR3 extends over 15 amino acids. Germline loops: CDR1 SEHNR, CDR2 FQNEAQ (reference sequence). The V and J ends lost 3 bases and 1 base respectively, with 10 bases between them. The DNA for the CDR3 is TGTGCCAGCAGCTTGTCAGAGGAGAGCAATCAGCCCCAGCATTTT. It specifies CASSLSEESNQPQHF.

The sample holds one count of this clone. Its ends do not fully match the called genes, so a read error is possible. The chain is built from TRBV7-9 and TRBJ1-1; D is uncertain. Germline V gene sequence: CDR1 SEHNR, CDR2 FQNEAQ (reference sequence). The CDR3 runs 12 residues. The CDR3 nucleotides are TGTGCCAGCAGCTTGGTCGGCGCTGAGGCTTTCTTT. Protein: CASSLVGAEAFF. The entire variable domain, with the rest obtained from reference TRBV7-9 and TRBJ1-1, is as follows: DTGVSQNPRHKITKRGQNVTFRCDPISEHNRLYWYRQTLGQGPEFLTYFQNEAQLEKSRLLSDRFSAERPKGSFSTLEIQRTEQGDSAMYLCASSLVGAEAFFGQGTRLTVV.

The CDR3 loop reads CSAMNTEAFF. In nucleotides, the CDR3 is TGCAGTGCTATGAACACTGAAGCTTTCTTT. This rearrangement joins TRBV20-1 to TRBJ1-1; the D is unclear. V was trimmed by 4 bases and J by 0 bases, leaving 0 bases between them. CDR3 length: 10 residues. CDR1 is DFQATT and CDR2 is SNEGSKA in the germline V gene (reference sequence).

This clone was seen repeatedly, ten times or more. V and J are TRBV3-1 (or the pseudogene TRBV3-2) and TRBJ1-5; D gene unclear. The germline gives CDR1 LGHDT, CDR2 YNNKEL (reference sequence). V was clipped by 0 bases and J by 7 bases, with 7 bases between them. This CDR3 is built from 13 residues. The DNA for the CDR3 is TGTGCCAGCAGCCAAGACCAGGCACAGCCCCAGCATTTT. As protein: CASSQDQAQPQHF.

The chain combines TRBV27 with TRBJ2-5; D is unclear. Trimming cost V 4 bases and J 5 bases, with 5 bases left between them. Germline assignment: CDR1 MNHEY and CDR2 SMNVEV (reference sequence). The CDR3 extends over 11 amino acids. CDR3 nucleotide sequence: TGTGCCAGCAGTTCGACTGAGACCCAGTACTTC. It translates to CASSSTETQYF.

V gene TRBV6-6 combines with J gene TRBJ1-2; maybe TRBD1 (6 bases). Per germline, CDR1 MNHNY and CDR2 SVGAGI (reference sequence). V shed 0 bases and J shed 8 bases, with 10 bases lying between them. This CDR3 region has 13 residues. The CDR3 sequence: CASSYSGGIGYTF. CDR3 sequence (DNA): TGTGCCAGCAGTTACTCAGGGGGGATCGGCTACACCTTC.

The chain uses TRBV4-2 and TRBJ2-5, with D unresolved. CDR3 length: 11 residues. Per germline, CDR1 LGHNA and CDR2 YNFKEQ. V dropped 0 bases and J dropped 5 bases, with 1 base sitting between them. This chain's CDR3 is CASSQEETQYF. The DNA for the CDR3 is TGTGCCAGCAGCCAAGAGGAGACCCAGTACTTC.

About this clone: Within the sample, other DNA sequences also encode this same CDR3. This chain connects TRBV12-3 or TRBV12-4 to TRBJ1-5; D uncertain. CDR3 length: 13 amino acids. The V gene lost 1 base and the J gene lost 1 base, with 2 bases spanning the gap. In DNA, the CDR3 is TGTGCCAGCAGTTTAGAGAGCAATCAGCCCCAGCATTTT. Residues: CASSLESNQPQHF.

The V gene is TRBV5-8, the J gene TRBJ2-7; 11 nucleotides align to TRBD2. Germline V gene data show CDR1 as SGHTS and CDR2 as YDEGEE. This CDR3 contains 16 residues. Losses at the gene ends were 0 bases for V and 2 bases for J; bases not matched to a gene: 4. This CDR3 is CASSLAVGLAAYEQYF. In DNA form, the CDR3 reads TGTGCCAGCAGCTTGGCGGTGGGACTAGCGGCCTACGAGCAGTACTTC. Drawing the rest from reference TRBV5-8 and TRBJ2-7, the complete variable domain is EAGVTQSPTHLIKTRGQQATLRCSPISGHTSVYWYQQALGLGLQFLLWYDEGEERNRGNFPPRFSGRQFPNYSSELNVNALELEDSALYLCASSLAVGLAAYEQYFGPGTRLTVT.

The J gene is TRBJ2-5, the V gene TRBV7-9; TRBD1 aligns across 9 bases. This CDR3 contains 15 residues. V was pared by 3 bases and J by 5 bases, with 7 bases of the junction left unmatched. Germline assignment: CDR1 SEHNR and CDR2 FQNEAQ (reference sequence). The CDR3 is CASSFGTGSMETQYF. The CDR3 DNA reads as TGTGCCAGCAGCTTTGGGACAGGGTCAATGGAGACCCAGTACTTC.

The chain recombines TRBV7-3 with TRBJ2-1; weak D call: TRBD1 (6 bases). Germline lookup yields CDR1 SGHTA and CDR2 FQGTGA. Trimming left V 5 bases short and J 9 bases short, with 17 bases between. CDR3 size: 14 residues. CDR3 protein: CASSPQQGSTEQFF. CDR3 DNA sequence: TGTGCCAGCAGCCCACAACAGGGCTCAACTGAGCAGTTCTTC.

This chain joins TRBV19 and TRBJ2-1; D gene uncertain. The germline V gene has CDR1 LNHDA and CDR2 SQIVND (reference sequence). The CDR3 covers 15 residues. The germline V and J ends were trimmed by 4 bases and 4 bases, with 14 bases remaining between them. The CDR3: CASSKTAHLYNEQFF. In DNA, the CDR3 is TGTGCCAGTAGTAAAACGGCGCACCTTTACAATGAGCAGTTCTTC.

CDR3 sequence reads: CASSWTGLYGYTF. CDR3 bases: TGTGCCAGCAGCTGGACAGGGCTCTATGGCTACACCTTC. V gene TRBV7-9 combines with J gene TRBJ1-2; 8 bases agree with TRBD1. V shed 4 bases and J 4 bases; nucleotides not matched to a gene: 2. The CDR3 covers 13 residues. CDR1 is SEHNR and CDR2 is FQNEAQ in the germline V gene (reference sequence).

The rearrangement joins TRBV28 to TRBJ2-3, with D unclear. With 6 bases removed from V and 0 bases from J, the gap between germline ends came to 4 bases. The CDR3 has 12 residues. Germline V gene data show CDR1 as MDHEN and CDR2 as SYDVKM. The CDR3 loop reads CASRASTDTQYF. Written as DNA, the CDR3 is TGTGCCAGCAGGGCTAGCACAGATACGCAGTATTTT.

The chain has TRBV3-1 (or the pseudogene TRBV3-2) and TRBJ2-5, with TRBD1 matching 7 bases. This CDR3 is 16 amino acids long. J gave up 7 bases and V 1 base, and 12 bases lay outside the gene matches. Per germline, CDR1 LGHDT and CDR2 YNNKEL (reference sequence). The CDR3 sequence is CASSQGSRDSDVTQYF. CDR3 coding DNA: TGTGCCAGCAGCCAAGGTAGCCGGGACAGTGATGTGACCCAGTACTTC.

The CDR3 coding sequence is TGTGCCAGCAGGAGGGGGGGGCCGGGTCAGCCCCAGCATTTT. The encoded protein is CASRRGGPGQPQHF. The chain recombines TRBV28 with TRBJ1-5, with a tentative D call TRBD1 (6 bases). The germline V gene encodes CDR1 MDHEN and CDR2 SYDVKM. The CDR3 spans 14 residues. The V and J ends lost 6 bases and 6 bases respectively, with 15 bases between them.

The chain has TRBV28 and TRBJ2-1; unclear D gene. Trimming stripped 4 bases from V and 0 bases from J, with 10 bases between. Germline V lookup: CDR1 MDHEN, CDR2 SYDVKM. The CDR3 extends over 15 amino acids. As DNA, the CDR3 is TGTGCCAGCAGTTCTTTGCCGAGCTCCTACAATGAGCAGTTCTTC. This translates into CASSSLPSSYNEQFF.

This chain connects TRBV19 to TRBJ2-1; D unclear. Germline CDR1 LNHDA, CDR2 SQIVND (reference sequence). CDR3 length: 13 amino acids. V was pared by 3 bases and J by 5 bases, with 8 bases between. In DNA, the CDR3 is TGTGCCAGTAGTATTTCAGTCGACAATGAGCAGTTCTTC. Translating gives CASSISVDNEQFF.

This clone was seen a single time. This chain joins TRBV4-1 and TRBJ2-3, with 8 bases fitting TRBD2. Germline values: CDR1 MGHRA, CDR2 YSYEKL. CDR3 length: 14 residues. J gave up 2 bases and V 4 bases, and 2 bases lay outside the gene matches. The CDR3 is CASSPSGSTDTQYF. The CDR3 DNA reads TGCGCCAGCAGCCCTAGCGGGTCCACAGATACGCAGTATTTT.

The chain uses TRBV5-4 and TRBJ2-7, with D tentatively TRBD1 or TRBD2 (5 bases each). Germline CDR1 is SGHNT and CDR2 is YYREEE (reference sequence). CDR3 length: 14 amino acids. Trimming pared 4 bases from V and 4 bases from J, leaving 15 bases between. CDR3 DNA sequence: TGTGCCAGCAGCGCAGGCCGGGACCGGTACGAGCAGTACTTC. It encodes CASSAGRDRYEQYF. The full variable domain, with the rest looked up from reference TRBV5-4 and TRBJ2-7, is ETGVTQSPTHLIKTRGQQVTLRCSSQSGHNTVSWYQQALGQGPQFIFQYYREEENGRGNFPPRFSGLQFPNYSSELNVNALELDDSALYLCASSAGRDRYEQYFGPGTRLTVT.

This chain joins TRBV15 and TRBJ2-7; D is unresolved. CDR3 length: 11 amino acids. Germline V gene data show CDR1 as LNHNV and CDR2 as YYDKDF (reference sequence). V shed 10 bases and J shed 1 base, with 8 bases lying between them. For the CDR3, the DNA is TGTGCCATCCGCGATTCCTACGAGCAGTACTTC. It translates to CAIRDSYEQYF.

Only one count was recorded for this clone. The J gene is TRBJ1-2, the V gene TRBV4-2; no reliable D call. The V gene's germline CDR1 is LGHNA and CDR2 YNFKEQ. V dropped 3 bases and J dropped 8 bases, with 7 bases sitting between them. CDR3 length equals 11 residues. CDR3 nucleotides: TGTGCCAGCAGCCAGGTCGGAGGCTACACCTTC. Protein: CASSQVGGYTF.

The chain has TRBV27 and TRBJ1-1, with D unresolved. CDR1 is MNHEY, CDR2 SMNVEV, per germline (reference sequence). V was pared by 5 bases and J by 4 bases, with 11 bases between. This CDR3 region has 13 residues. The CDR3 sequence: CASSRPESTEAFF. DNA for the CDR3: TGTGCCAGCAGTCGACCGGAGAGCACTGAAGCTTTCTTT.

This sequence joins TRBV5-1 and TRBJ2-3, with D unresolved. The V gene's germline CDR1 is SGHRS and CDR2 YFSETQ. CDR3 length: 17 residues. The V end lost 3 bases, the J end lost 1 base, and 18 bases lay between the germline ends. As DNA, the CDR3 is TGCGCCAGCAGCTGGGAAGCCCAAAGCCCTGGCACAGATACGCAGTATTTT. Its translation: CASSWEAQSPGTDTQYF.

CDR3 loop: CASSSATESSYNEQFF. DNA for the CDR3: TGTGCCAGCAGCTCCGCGACGGAGAGCTCCTACAATGAGCAGTTCTTC. The chain joins TRBV7-6 to TRBJ2-1; the D is unclear. Germline V gene sequence: CDR1 SGHVS, CDR2 FNYEAQ. Trimming shortened V by 4 bases and J by 0 bases, and 13 bases separated the two germline ends. The CDR3 has 16 residues.

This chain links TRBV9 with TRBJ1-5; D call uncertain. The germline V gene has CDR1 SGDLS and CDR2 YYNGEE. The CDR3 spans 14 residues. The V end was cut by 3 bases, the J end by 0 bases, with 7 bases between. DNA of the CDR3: TGTGCCAGCAGCGAGACCCTTAGCAATCAGCCCCAGCATTTT. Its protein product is CASSETLSNQPQHF.